This T cell receptor beta chain was recorded in a study of cytomegalovirus exposure and HLA in healthy donors. General study results and limits: Solely CMV serostatus was available to characterize immune exposure.

Per the germline V gene, CDR1 is GTSNPN and CDR2 is SVGIG (reference sequence). The CDR3 contains 11 residues. Trimming stripped 4 bases from V and 5 bases from J, with 9 bases between. The donors were healthy bone marrow donors. A word on this clone: Its antigen remains unknown.

The PCR made use of 60 Vbeta and 13 Jbeta primers. Sequencing was performed with immunoSEQ multiplex PCR; in TCRdb, only in-frame clones are kept and a portion is missing. The sample carries 130,000 or so clones, 8.5% to 10% recorded once. This TCR was recovered from a man in his forties in good health and CMV-seronegative. The chain uses TRBV30 and TRBJ2-7; maybe TRBD2 (6 bases). Sequenced input: PBMCs. This CDR3 reads CAWTRGNEQYF. The DNA of the CDR3 is TGTGCCTGGACCCGGGGGAACGAGCAGTACTTC.